One sample yielded the 29 T cell receptor beta chains listed below, sequenced in a study of blood T cell repertoires in COVID-19 (dated by TCRdb to between 2020 and 2021). Libraries were constructed by the immunoSEQ multiplex PCR assay. Imported from immuneACCESS, the table was reduced by TCRdb to in-frame sequences with V and J called. These copies leave out some clones; in studies compared against another copy, an unresolved V gene accounts for under half, and the cause of the remainder is not known. Counted in this sample were 99,000 or so clones; roughly four fifths of them appeared once. The top ten hold 15% of the sample. The material sequenced was peripheral blood. The receptors come from an elderly woman with acute or convalescent COVID-19.

The rearrangement uses TRBV5-4 and TRBJ2-3; D is possibly TRBD2 (5 bases). Between the trimmed V and J ends, which lost 4 bases and 6 bases, there was a span of 18 bases. Per germline, CDR1 SGHNT and CDR2 YYREEE (reference sequence). CDR3 size: 15 residues. The CDR3 region has the DNA TGTGCCAGCAGCCCCCGCGGTGAGGCGGGCGATACGCAGTATTTT. It yields the protein CASSPRGEAGDTQYF.

The rearrangement links TRBV7-6 to TRBJ2-2, with a possible D match to TRBD1 (6 bases). The V end was cut by 4 bases, the J end by 6 bases, with 9 bases between. This CDR3 has 13 residues. From germline, CDR1 is SGHVS and CDR2 FNYEAQ. The CDR3, as DNA: TGTGCCAGCAGCTCTGGGACACCCGGGGAGCTGTTTTTT. It codes for CASSSGTPGELFF.

This sequence joins TRBV11-3 and TRBJ2-3; possible D gene TRBD2, 5 bases. This CDR3 is built from 14 residues. Germline loops: CDR1 SGHNT, CDR2 YENEEA. The V gene lost 3 bases and the J gene lost 3 bases, with 10 bases spanning the gap. This CDR3 is CASSLRGGTDTQYF. The CDR3 DNA reads as TGTGCCAGCAGCTTGAGAGGAGGAACAGATACGCAGTATTTT.

The chain combines TRBV2 with TRBJ2-5; perhaps TRBD1 as D (6 bases). V lost 8 bases and J 2 bases, leaving 12 bases between the germline ends. The CDR3 covers 13 residues. Germline-derived CDR1 and CDR2 are SNHLY and FYNNEI. The CDR3 loop reads CASVRDTQETQYF. The CDR3 bases are TGTGCCAGCGTTCGGGACACACAAGAGACCCAGTACTTC.

The CDR3, as DNA: TGTGCCTGGAGTGAACAGTATAATTCACCCCTCCACTTT. This translates into CAWSEQYNSPLHF. The chain links TRBV30 to TRBJ1-6; no firm D call. Germline CDR1 and CDR2: GTSNPN and SVGIG (reference sequence). The CDR3 has 13 residues. Trimming cost V 1 base and J 4 bases, with 5 bases left between them.

CDR3 residues: CASSEFSGIYEQYF. For the CDR3, the DNA is TGTGCCAGCAGTGAATTCAGCGGGATCTACGAGCAGTACTTC. The chain uses TRBV25-1 and TRBJ2-7, with TRBD2 matching 7 bases. The junction had 3 bases not matched to a gene; V was cut back by 1 base and J by 3 bases. This CDR3 region has 14 residues. Per the germline V gene, CDR1 is MGHDK and CDR2 is SYGVNS.

This clone was recorded once. The V and J genes are TRBV18 and TRBJ2-2; 12 bases line up with TRBD1. The germline gives CDR1 KGHSH, CDR2 LQKENI. The ends lost 3 bases at V and 2 bases at J; junction bases unmatched: 10. This CDR3 region has 19 residues. The CDR3, as DNA: TGTGCCAGCTCACCCCTCCCCCCGGGACAGGGGGCTAACACCGGGGAGCTGTTTTTT. Translating it yields CASSPLPPGQGANTGELFF.

This clone showed up just once. This chain links TRBV10-3 with TRBJ2-1; TRBD1 might be the D (6 bases). The CDR3 length is 14 residues. Trimming pared 0 bases from V and 9 bases from J, leaving 12 bases between. CDR1 is ENHRY and CDR2 is SYGVKD in the germline V gene. The CDR3 region has the DNA TGTGCCATCAGTGAGTCGACAGGAGCCGGTGAGCAGTTCTTC. Translation: CAISESTGAGEQFF.

V and J are TRBV7-9 and TRBJ2-1; TRBD2 aligns across 12 bases. V shed 4 bases and J 1 base; nucleotides not matched to a gene: 5. Germline V gene data show CDR1 as SEHNR and CDR2 as FQNEAQ (reference sequence). The CDR3 consists of 17 residues. The CDR3 loop reads CASSSGLAGYSYNEQFF. Here the CDR3 DNA reads TGTGCCAGCAGCTCGGGACTAGCGGGTTATTCCTACAATGAGCAGTTCTTC.

The chain has TRBV7-8 and TRBJ1-5; D not resolved. The CDR3 runs 15 residues. The germline V and J ends were trimmed by 0 bases and 2 bases, with 8 bases remaining between them. Germline V CDR1 and CDR2: SGHVS, FQNEAQ. Written as DNA, the CDR3 is TGTGCCAGCAGCTTAGCGCAGGCAGGCAATCAGCCCCAGCATTTT. Amino acid sequence: CASSLAQAGNQPQHF.

V is TRBV27 and J is TRBJ2-1; the match to TRBD2 covers 14 bases. Germline lookup yields CDR1 MNHEY and CDR2 SMNVEV (reference sequence). The CDR3 consists of 17 residues. Trimming took 4 bases from V and 4 from J; bases not matched to a gene: 6. CDR3 DNA: TGTGCCAGCAGTTCACGACTAGCGGGAGGGCCTTACAATGAGCAGTTCTTC. Amino acid sequence: CASSSRLAGGPYNEQFF.

V gene TRBV12-3 or TRBV12-4 combines with J gene TRBJ2-7; the match to TRBD2 covers 7 bases. This CDR3 contains 13 residues. Trimming cost V 8 bases and J 2 bases; bases outside gene matches: 6. CDR3 region: CASQRGLTYEQYF. CDR3 DNA: TGTGCCAGCCAGCGGGGCCTCACCTACGAGCAGTACTTC.

The chain joins TRBV7-7 to TRBJ2-3; 8 bases map to TRBD2. The CDR3 extends over 16 amino acids. Per the germline V gene, CDR1 is SSHAT and CDR2 is FNYEAQ (reference sequence). Trimming at V came to 1 base and at J to 0 bases, leaving 3 bases not matched to a gene. CDR3 DNA sequence: TGTGCCAGCAGCTTAGGAACTAGCGGTAGCACAGATACGCAGTATTTT. It is translated as CASSLGTSGSTDTQYF.

This rearrangement joins TRBV18 to TRBJ2-2; 8 nucleotides line up with TRBD1. The ends lost 2 bases at V and 2 bases at J; junction bases unmatched: 4. Germline V CDR1 and CDR2: KGHSH, LQKENI. CDR3 length: 16 amino acids. The CDR3 DNA is TGTGCCAGCTCACCATGGACAGGGATTAACACCGGGGAGCTGTTTTTT. Residues: CASSPWTGINTGELFF.

The chain employs TRBV9 and TRBJ2-5, with TRBD1 matching 7 bases. J was trimmed by 1 base and V by 0 bases; bases with no gene match: 0. Per germline, CDR1 SGDLS and CDR2 YYNGEE. The CDR3 covers 14 residues. The CDR3 DNA follows: TGTGCCAGCAGCGTAGGGACAGGCCAAGAGACCCAGTACTTC. Translated: CASSVGTGQETQYF.

The V and J genes are TRBV2 and TRBJ1-1; a possible D gene is TRBD1 (5 bases). Between the trimmed V and J ends, which lost 6 bases and 0 bases, there was a span of 8 bases. CDR3 length: 13 amino acids. In germline, CDR1 is SNHLY, CDR2 FYNNEI. The CDR3 reads CASRAGLNTEAFF. CDR3 bases: TGTGCCAGCAGGGCGGGACTGAACACTGAAGCTTTCTTT.

This rearrangement joins TRBV28 to TRBJ1-1, with D possibly TRBD1 on 6 matching bases. V gave up 6 bases and J gave up 1 base, with 15 bases separating them. This CDR3 region has 15 residues. Germline CDR1 and CDR2: MDHEN and SYDVKM. The CDR3 DNA follows: TGTGCCAGCAGGAGCAGGGGTCCACAGAACACTGAAGCTTTCTTT. Translated: CASRSRGPQNTEAFF.

This chain uses TRBV10-1 with TRBJ1-1; no reliable D call. CDR1 and CDR2 (germline): WNHNN, SYGVQD (reference sequence). This CDR3 region has 14 residues. Trimming cost V 0 bases and J 6 bases, with 11 bases left between them. The CDR3 loop reads CASSESRVAAEAFF. The CDR3 bases are TGCGCCAGCAGTGAGTCCCGGGTCGCAGCTGAAGCTTTCTTT.

This clone occurred once. This rearrangement joins TRBV10-3 to TRBJ2-1, with 8 bases that match TRBD2. The germline V gene encodes CDR1 ENHRY and CDR2 SYGVKD. The V and J ends lost 10 bases and 0 bases, in that order; junction bases with no gene match: 8. The CDR3 sequence is 15 residues long. The CDR3 DNA reads as TGTGCCACCAAACTCCTAGCGGGCTCCTACAATGAGCAGTTCTTC. Translation: CATKLLAGSYNEQFF.

The genes are TRBV4-3 and TRBJ2-7; 10 nucleotides line up with TRBD1. Unmatched junction bases numbered 1, after V lost 6 bases and J lost 2 bases. Germline V lookup: CDR1 LGHNA, CDR2 YSLEER. CDR3 length: 13 amino acids. CDR3 DNA sequence: TGCGCCAGCAGAGGACAGGGGGCCTACGAGCAGTACGTC. Its protein is CASRGQGAYEQYV.

This clone was recorded only once. The chain employs TRBV7-9 and TRBJ2-5; 12 bases are a match to TRBD1. The CDR3 covers 16 residues. V dropped 5 bases and J dropped 5; count of bases not matched to a gene: 9. CDR1 and CDR2 from the germline V gene are SEHNR and FQNEAQ (reference sequence). The CDR3 loop is CASSRSGQGAGETQYF. CDR3 DNA: TGTGCCAGCAGCCGATCGGGACAGGGGGCAGGGGAGACCCAGTACTTC.

CDR3 amino acids: CASSPAPGQGVGDYGYTF. DNA for the CDR3: TGTGCCAGCAGCCCGGCACCGGGACAGGGAGTTGGGGACTATGGCTACACCTTC. This chain links TRBV14 with TRBJ1-2, with TRBD1 identical over 9 bases. V was clipped by 4 bases and J by 3 bases; unmatched bases: 15. Germline lookup yields CDR1 SGHDN and CDR2 FVKESK. CDR3 length: 18 amino acids.

This clone appeared a few times. The V gene is TRBV2, the J gene TRBJ1-1, with a tentative D call TRBD1 (6 bases). From germline, CDR1 is SNHLY and CDR2 FYNNEI. CDR3 size: 13 residues. V was cut by 2 bases and J by 5 bases, with 9 bases left in between. CDR3 DNA: TGTGCCAGCAGTGAAAGGGGGAAGACTGAAGCTTTCTTT. It codes for CASSERGKTEAFF.

This clone was found once. The chain links TRBV11-3 to TRBJ2-3; no reliable D call. V lost 3 bases and J 2 bases, leaving 9 bases between the germline ends. Germline V gene sequence: CDR1 SGHNT, CDR2 YENEEA. This CDR3 is built from 14 residues. The CDR3 reads CASSFVRSTDTQYF. Here the CDR3 DNA reads TGTGCCAGCAGCTTCGTACGGTCCACAGATACGCAGTATTTT.

The chain combines TRBV3-1 (or the pseudogene TRBV3-2) with TRBJ1-4; 9 nucleotides line up with TRBD1. This CDR3 is 15 amino acids long. The germline V gene encodes CDR1 LGHDT and CDR2 YNNKEL (reference sequence). Unmatched junction bases numbered 5, after V lost 4 bases and J lost 5 bases. As DNA, the CDR3 is TGTGCCAGCAGCCGGCGACAGGGGGGAAATGAAAAACTGTTTTTT. Protein: CASSRRQGGNEKLFF.

This sequence joins TRBV11-3 and TRBJ2-3; 7 bases agree with TRBD1. The CDR3 is 14 residues long. Germline CDR1 and CDR2: SGHNT and YENEEA. J lost 5 bases, V lost 0 bases, and 2 bases had no gene match. The CDR3 DNA is TGTGCCAGCAGCTTAGAAGGGGGCGGAGATACGCAGTATTTT. Encoded protein: CASSLEGGGDTQYF. Together with reference TRBV11-3 and TRBJ2-3, the CDR3 gives the full variable domain: EAGVVQSPRYKIIEKKQPVAFWCNPISGHNTLYWYLQNLGQGPELLIRYENEEAVDDSQLPKDRFSAERLKGVDSTLKIQPAELGDSAVYLCASSLEGGGDTQYFGPGTRLTVL.

This clone was seen once. The gene calls are TRBV3-1 (or the pseudogene TRBV3-2) and TRBJ1-2; D uncertain. The CDR3 is made up of 14 amino acids. In germline, CDR1 is LGHDT, CDR2 YNNKEL (reference sequence). The V and J ends lost 0 bases and 5 bases respectively, with 10 bases between them. CDR3: CASSQDGPRYGYTF. CDR3 nucleotides: TGTGCCAGCAGCCAAGATGGGCCCAGATATGGCTACACCTTC.

This clone occurred once. CDR3 bases: TGTGCCAGCTCACCAGGAACAGGGGGTCTTCACGAGCAGTACGTC. Its protein product is CASSPGTGGLHEQYV. This sequence joins TRBV18 and TRBJ2-7, with 8 bases fitting TRBD1. The germline V gene encodes CDR1 KGHSH and CDR2 LQKENI. Trimming at V came to 2 bases and at J to 5 bases, leaving 8 bases not matched to a gene. The CDR3 has 15 amino acids.

The J gene is TRBJ2-2, the V gene TRBV5-4; 13 positions match TRBD2. Germline CDR1 is SGHNT and CDR2 is YYREEE (reference sequence). The CDR3 covers 16 residues. After removal of 7 bases from V and 4 bases from J, the junction contained 7 bases not matched to a gene. The CDR3 bases are TGTGCCAGCCAAACTAGCGGGAGGGCGGGCACCGGGGAGCTGTTTTTT. Protein: CASQTSGRAGTGELFF.